A selection of T cell receptor beta chains follows, all from one sample in a study of cytomegalovirus exposure and HLA in healthy donors. Using immunoSEQ multiplex PCR, the repertoire was profiled, and TCRdb retains in-frame clones only, with some absent. The sample includes around 120,000 clones, around three quarters of them seen just once. Sequenced: PBMCs. These receptors all stem from a woman in her 50s in good health and CMV-seronegative. Both conserved end residues are part of each CDR3. The D gene is left open where the match is weak. The listing skips clone size in some rows; elsewhere it reads once, few, many or a size class.

>.|TRBJ2-5|.|TRBV11-1
TGTGCCAGCAGCTCCTCAGGGATTGGGCAAGAGACCCAGTACTTC
CASSSSGIGQETQYF
>once|TRBJ1-1|.|TRBV7-3
TGTGCCAGCAGTCTTCGGGGGGAGACTGAAGCTTTCTTT
CASSLRGETEAFF
>few|TRBJ2-2|TRBD1|TRBV5-6
TGTGCCAGCAGCTTGGTGGGGACAGGGGCCACCGGGGAGCTGTTTTTT
CASSLVGTGATGELFF
>.|TRBJ2-7|.|TRBV28
TGTGCCAGCAGTGCCACAGGGAACTCCAACTACGAGCAGTACTTC
CASSATGNSNYEQYF
>.|TRBJ2-3|TRBD2|TRBV29-1
TGCAGCGTTGAAGACCCCTTTAGCGGGAGGGACACAGATACGCAGTATTTT
CSVEDPFSGRDTDTQYF
>few|TRBJ2-7|TRBD1|TRBV15
TGTGCCACCAGGTCGAGACAGGGGGAGGCCTACGAGCAGTACTTC
CATRSRQGEAYEQYF
>few|TRBJ1-4|.|TRBV2
TGTGCCAGTCACAGATCAACTAATGAAAAACTGTTTTTT
CASHRSTNEKLFF
>.|TRBJ2-7|.|TRBV7-9
TGTGCCAGCAGCTTAGGGATGGGACTGGACTCCTACGAGCAGTACTTC
CASSLGMGLDSYEQYF
>.|TRBJ1-1|.|TRBV6-1
TGTGCCAGCGGTGAATGGGGCCCAGGCTTGAACACTGAAGCTTTCTTT
CASGEWGPGLNTEAFF
>.|TRBJ1-1|.|TRBV6-5
TGTGCCAGCAGTTACCGGACAGCCATGAACACTGAAGCTTTCTTT
CASSYRTAMNTEAFF
>.|TRBJ1-1|.|TRBV6-5
TGTGCCAGCAGTCCTACGTTGACGGGGAACACTGAAGCTTTCTTT
CASSPTLTGNTEAFF
>.|TRBJ2-7|TRBD2|TRBV28
TGTGCCAGCAGTCTGCCCCAAGGACTAGCGGTCCACGAGCAGTACTTC
CASSLPQGLAVHEQYF
>.|TRBJ2-5|TRBD2|TRBV5-4
TGTGCCAGCAGCCCGGGAACCAGGTTAGCGGGAGGTACAGAGACCCAGTACTTC
CASSPGTRLAGGTETQYF
>.|TRBJ1-1|.|TRBV5-1
TGCGCCAGCAGCTTGGCTCGGGGGTCGGCTGAAGCTTTCTTT
CASSLARGSAEAFF
>.|TRBJ2-7|TRBD2|TRBV9
TGTGCCAGCAGCGTACTTGGGGGGGGCGAGCAGTACTTC
CASSVLGGGEQYF
>once|TRBJ2-5|TRBD1|TRBV9
TGTGCCAGCAGCGGACAGGGTGGGGAGACCCAGTACTTC
CASSGQGGETQYF
>.|TRBJ2-3|TRBD2|TRBV4-2
TGTGCCAGCAGCCAAGGGGCCCGGGGATTAGCGGGAGACACAGATACGCAGTATTTT
CASSQGARGLAGDTDTQYF
>once|TRBJ1-5|.|TRBV7-9
TGTGCCAGCAGCCGGTGGGGGGGCGATCAGCCCCAGCATTTT
CASSRWGGDQPQHF
>.|TRBJ2-7|.|TRBV7-2
TGTGCCAGCAGCTTAGCAGGGGCGCTTGACGCGCAGTACTTC
CASSLAGALDAQYF
>.|TRBJ2-5|TRBD2|TRBV7-2
TGTGCCAGCAGCGATCTAGCGGGAGGAAGAGAGACCCAGTACTTC
CASSDLAGGRETQYF
>.|TRBJ1-2|.|TRBV15
TGTGCCGCAGGGGAAGCTAACTATGGCTACACCTTC
CAAGEANYGYTF
>few|TRBJ1-4|TRBD1|TRBV4-1
TGCGCCAGCAGCCAAACCCCGGGCAGGGGGTCTGAAAAACTGTTTTTT
CASSQTPGRGSEKLFF
>.|TRBJ2-5|TRBD2|TRBV15
TGTGCCACCAGCAGAGGGACTAGCGGTCAAGAGACCCAGTACTTC
CATSRGTSGQETQYF
>.|TRBJ1-5|TRBD1|TRBV19
TGTGCCAGTAGGGGGACAGGGGCCCAGCCCCAGCATTTT
CASRGTGAQPQHF
>once|TRBJ1-2|TRBD1|TRBV28
TGTGCCAGCACAATCGGGACAGGGTCTAACTATGGCTACACCTTC
CASTIGTGSNYGYTF
>.|TRBJ1-2|.|TRBV18
TGTGCCAGCTCACCCCTCGCTTGGGGGGGTGGCTACACCTTC
CASSPLAWGGGYTF
>few|TRBJ2-1|.|TRBV10-3
TGTGCCATCAGTGGGGCCGAGAGCTCCTACAATGAGCAGTTCTTC
CAISGAESSYNEQFF
>once|TRBJ2-2|TRBD2|TRBV29-1
TGCAGCGTTGAAGGGACTAGCGGGAGATTTCGAACCGGGGAGCTGTTTTTT
CSVEGTSGRFRTGELFF
>.|TRBJ2-1|.|TRBV7-8
TGTGCCAGCAGCGCTAGCCCCCTAGGCGATGAGCAGTTCTTC
CASSASPLGDEQFF
>.|TRBJ2-2|.|TRBV28
TGTGCCAGCTCCACGGTGGCCGGGGAGCTGTTTTTT
CASSTVAGELFF
>.|TRBJ2-1|TRBD1|TRBV27
TGTGCCAGCAGTCCATTATGGACAGGGGGAAATGAGCAGTTCTTC
CASSPLWTGGNEQFF
>.|TRBJ2-1|.|TRBV18
TGTGCCAGCTCACAGTCCTCCGGGGGCAATGAGCAGTTCTTC
CASSQSSGGNEQFF
>.|TRBJ2-1|TRBD2|TRBV5-6
TGTGCCAGCACCGGGACTAGCGGGATTAATGAGCAGTTCTTC
CASTGTSGINEQFF
>.|TRBJ2-1|TRBD1|TRBV7-9
TGTGCCAGCAGCCCCGGGACAGGGGCCGATGAGCAGTTCTTC
CASSPGTGADEQFF
>.|TRBJ1-1|TRBD1|TRBV7-8
TGTGCCAGCAGCTTGGGACAGGGGAACACTGAAGCTTTCTTT
CASSLGQGNTEAFF
>.|TRBJ2-2|.|TRBV21-1
TGTGCCAGCAGCAGATCCGGTTACGGGGAGCTGTTTTTT
CASSRSGYGELFF
>.|TRBJ2-7|.|TRBV15
TGTGCCACCAGCAGCTTGACAAGCTACGAGCAGTACTTC
CATSSLTSYEQYF
>.|TRBJ1-1|.|TRBV5-6
TGTGCCAGCAGCTTGGTAGGGGGTGTTTGGAACACTGAAGCTTTCTTT
CASSLVGGVWNTEAFF
>few|TRBJ1-2|TRBD1|TRBV30
TGTGCCTGGAATCGACAGGGGGCGGACTATGGCTACACCTTC
CAWNRQGADYGYTF
>.|TRBJ2-1|TRBD2|TRBV6-1
TGTGCCAGCAACACTCGCAGGGTTTCGGGGGGTGAGCAGTTCTTC
CASNTRRVSGGEQFF
>.|TRBJ1-6|TRBD1|TRBV7-9
TGTGCCAGCAGCTACGGGACAGGGTTTTCACCCCTCCACTTT
CASSYGTGFSPLHF
>.|TRBJ1-1|TRBD1|TRBV30
TGTGCCTGGAGCCGCCCGGACAGGGCAGCTGAAGCTTTCTTT
CAWSRPDRAAEAFF
>once|TRBJ2-2|TRBD1|TRBV4-1
TGCGCCAGCAGCGCTCAACCAGGACAGGGAGCGGACACCGGGGAGCTGTTTTTT
CASSAQPGQGADTGELFF
>.|TRBJ1-3|TRBD1|TRBV9
TGTGCCAGCAGCGTTGTGACAGGGGGCTCTGGAAACACCATATATTTT
CASSVVTGGSGNTIYF
>.|TRBJ2-1|TRBD1|TRBV4-3
TGCGCCAGCAGCCAAGATTCTGGACAGGGGGGGTGGGAGCAGTTCTTC
CASSQDSGQGGWEQFF
>.|TRBJ2-5|TRBD1|TRBV7-2
TGTGCCAGCCGACCCTCCCGGGACAGGGCGGCGGAGACCCAGTACTTC
CASRPSRDRAAETQYF
>.|TRBJ1-3|.|TRBV6-5
TGTGCCAGCAGTTACTCCGGGAGCTCTGGAAACACCATATATTTT
CASSYSGSSGNTIYF
>.|TRBJ1-1|TRBD1|TRBV10-3
TGTGCCATCAGTGACAGGGGGGCCGACACTGAAGCTTTCTTT
CAISDRGADTEAFF
>.|TRBJ1-2|TRBD1|TRBV30
TGTGCCTGGTCGGGACAGGGTAGGCCTTATGGCTACCCCTTC
CAWSGQGRPYGYPF